This TCR beta chain emerged from a study of shared clonotypes between healthy human individuals. The CDR3 length is 16 residues. The J segment lost 8 bases and the V segment lost 0 bases, leaving 8 bases of the junction unmatched. Germline CDR1 SGHAT, CDR2 FQNNGV. Donors included only healthy HIV-negative adults lacking recent acute infections or vaccinations. Assay execution proceeded at the deep level. In the original processing: There were no quality scores in the junction-only immunoSEQ sequences, so filtering differed. Sequenced by immunoSEQ multiplex PCR; TCRdb stores in-frame clones only, minus some. The V and J calls and clone size were taken over from that table, and D and trimming were inferred from the DNA. The table has some 2.1 million clones, 85% to 95% seen once; the top ten hold approximately 0.13%.

V gene TRBV11-2 combines with J gene TRBJ1-4, with 8 bases fitting TRBD1. Sequenced material: naive CD4+ T cells sorted from blood. Subset of the sample: CD45RA+ positively selected. The sequence was collected from a man between 18 and 35 years old in good health. CDR3 region: CASSLDYGRGREKLFF. The CDR3 DNA sequence: TGTGCCAGCAGCTTAGACTATGGCAGGGGGCGGGAAAAACTGTTTTTT.